Listed below are T cell receptor beta chains from one sample, sequenced in a study of T cells after yellow fever vaccination. TCRdb redid the calling of the 5' RACE reads with MiXCR, one entry per CDR3 protein. The repertoire includes under 250,000 distinct CDR3 sequences, more than 3% of them detected once, and 3.2% sits in the top ten. Sequences were derived from CD4+ T cells sorted from PBMCs, sampled 10 days after the yellow fever booster vaccination. The source is a man between 18 and 29 years old who received the YFV17D yellow fever vaccine. CDR3s include the opening cysteine and the closing phenylalanine or tryptophan. A D gene is named only where the DNA matches it firmly. Clone size is stated in some rows and not others, as once, few, many or a class when expanded.

size	D	V	J	CDR3	DNA
many	.	TRBV29-1	TRBJ2-2	CSAGSGELFF	TGCAGCGCAGGGTCGGGGGAGCTGTTTTTT
many	.	TRBV28	TRBJ1-2	CASSFHLEGRKTYGYTF	TGTGCCAGCAGTTTCCACCTTGAGGGACGGAAGACCTATGGCTACACCTTC
many	.	TRBV4-2	TRBJ2-1	CASSQDSQAWEQFF	TGTGCCAGCAGCCAAGATTCTCAGGCCTGGGAGCAGTTCTTC
.	.	TRBV4-1	TRBJ1-2	CASSPGPRDNYGYTF	TGCGCCAGCAGCCCAGGGCCTCGCGATAACTATGGCTACACCTTC
few	.	TRBV4-3	TRBJ2-2	CASSQIRGSNTGELFF	TGCGCCAGCAGCCAGATCAGGGGCTCGAACACCGGGGAGCTGTTTTTT
many	.	TRBV27	TRBJ1-5	CASSWSGAGNQPQHF	TGTGCCAGCAGTTGGTCTGGGGCAGGCAATCAGCCCCAGCATTTT
many	.	TRBV5-4	TRBJ2-2	CASSPRNDDGELFF	TGTGCCAGCAGTCCGCGGAACGATGACGGGGAGCTGTTTTTT
.	.	TRBV7-9	TRBJ1-4	CASSLVAGKEANEKLFF	TGTGCCAGCAGCTTAGTCGCAGGGAAAGAGGCTAATGAAAAACTGTTTTTT
many	.	TRBV5-1	TRBJ2-2	CASRRGEVDTGELFF	TGCGCCAGCAGGCGGGGCGAAGTGGACACCGGGGAGCTGTTTTTT
many	.	TRBV6-5	TRBJ2-3	CASRSGWGRADTQYF	TGTGCCAGCCGGAGCGGCTGGGGGCGAGCAGATACGCAGTATTTT
few	.	TRBV5-6	TRBJ1-5	CASETFSRIDRNQPQHF	TGTGCCAGCGAAACTTTCTCACGTATTGACCGGAATCAGCCCCAGCATTTT
many	.	TRBV24-1	TRBJ2-5	CATSESGTNNQETQYF	TGTGCCACCAGTGAGTCCGGGACCAACAACCAAGAGACCCAGTACTTC
.	.	TRBV29-1	TRBJ2-3	CSVERGEDTQYF	TGCAGCGTTGAAAGAGGGGAAGATACGCAGTATTTT
many	.	TRBV2	TRBJ2-5	CASSWGPETQYF	TGTGCCAGCTCCTGGGGGCCAGAGACCCAGTACTTC
many	TRBD1	TRBV6-1	TRBJ2-2	CANGQGPNTGELFF	TGTGCCAACGGACAGGGGCCGAACACCGGGGAGCTGTTTTTT
many	TRBD2	TRBV3-1	TRBJ2-5	CASSQGSAGVETQYF	TGTGCCAGCAGCCAAGGATCGGCGGGGGTGGAGACCCAGTACTTC
many	.	TRBV19	TRBJ1-6	CARRGGSKSPLHF	TGTGCCAGGCGAGGGGGATCAAAATCACCCCTCCACTTT
few	.	TRBV12-3/TRBV12-4	TRBJ1-6	CASSFGQGGNSPLHF	TGTGCCAGCAGTTTCGGGCAGGGAGGGAATTCACCCCTCCACTTT
.	TRBD1	TRBV24-1	TRBJ2-5	CATSAVDRGRDETQYF	TGTGCCACCAGTGCAGTGGACAGGGGGCGTGATGAGACCCAGTACTTC
few	TRBD2	TRBV20-1	TRBJ2-1	CSAFSSGGSNEQFF	TGCAGTGCTTTCTCTAGCGGGGGGTCGAATGAGCAGTTCTTC
few	.	TRBV18	TRBJ2-2	CASSPGNERTGELFF	TGTGCCAGCTCACCAGGAAACGAACGTACCGGGGAGCTGTTTTTT
many	TRBD2	TRBV5-1	TRBJ2-5	CASSLIPAGAQETQYF	TGCGCCAGCAGCTTGATTCCAGCGGGGGCCCAAGAGACCCAGTACTTC
many	.	TRBV20-1	TRBJ2-5	CSARVARTQETQYF	TGCAGTGCTAGAGTTGCCAGAACCCAAGAGACCCAGTACTTC
many	.	TRBV6-2/TRBV6-3	TRBJ2-1	CASSLRRSFSEDSYNEQFF	TGTGCCAGCAGTTTGCGTCGCTCGTTCAGCGAGGACTCCTACAATGAGCAGTTCTTC
many	.	TRBV5-6	TRBJ1-5	CASSLGIGQPQHF	TGTGCCAGCAGCTTGGGTATTGGTCAGCCCCAGCATTTT
many	TRBD2	TRBV7-3	TRBJ2-2	CASSSGGGRLAGELFF	TGTGCCAGCAGCTCCGGGGGGGGGCGGCTTGCCGGGGAGCTGTTTTTT
.	TRBD1	TRBV4-1	TRBJ2-3	CASRRDRGLGDTQYF	TGCGCCAGCAGAAGGGACAGGGGGCTTGGAGATACGCAGTATTTT
.	.	TRBV6-5	TRBJ2-2	CASSLTTSNTGELFF	TGTGCCAGCAGTTTGACTACCTCAAACACCGGGGAGCTGTTTTTT
few	TRBD1	TRBV7-2	TRBJ1-1	CASSYPTGGLGTEAFF	TGTGCCAGCAGCTACCCGACAGGGGGTCTGGGGACTGAAGCTTTCTTT
.	TRBD2	TRBV3-1	TRBJ2-5	CASSQTSGVETQYF	TGTGCCAGCAGCCAGACTAGCGGGGTGGAGACCCAGTACTTC
.	.	TRBV28	TRBJ2-3	CASSLGPPGDTQYF	TGTGCCAGCAGTTTAGGGCCCCCCGGGGATACGCAGTATTTT
.	.	TRBV27	TRBJ1-1	CASSFPSGPRATEAFF	TGTGCCAGCAGTTTCCCCTCGGGACCCCGGGCCACTGAAGCTTTCTTT
.	.	TRBV12-3/TRBV12-4	TRBJ1-1	CASSFRLGSRGAEAFF	TGTGCCAGCAGTTTCCGGCTCGGCAGCCGGGGTGCTGAAGCTTTCTTT
.	.	TRBV6-2/TRBV6-3	TRBJ1-1	CASTGWGLPNTEAFF	TGTGCCAGCACGGGGTGGGGGTTACCGAACACTGAAGCTTTCTTT
.	TRBD1	TRBV5-1	TRBJ2-3	CASSPTGTETDTQYF	TGCGCCAGCAGCCCCACCGGGACAGAAACAGATACGCAGTATTTT
.	TRBD1	TRBV7-9	TRBJ1-4	CSSASQGATNEKLFF	TGTTCCAGCGCCTCACAGGGGGCAACTAATGAAAAACTGTTTTTT
many	TRBD1	TRBV15	TRBJ2-3	CATSRGDRGHTQYF	TGTGCCACCAGCAGAGGGGACAGGGGGCATACGCAGTATTTT
many	.	TRBV3-1	TRBJ2-7	CASSLGGTTYEQYF	TGTGCCAGCAGCCTAGGAGGGACAACCTACGAGCAGTACTTC
.	TRBD2	TRBV2	TRBJ2-5	CASSAASGGEETQYF	TGTGCCAGCAGTGCGGCTAGCGGGGGGGAAGAGACCCAGTACTTC
many	.	TRBV20-1	TRBJ1-1	CSASGRDGGTFF	TGCAGTGCTAGTGGACGGGACGGAGGGACTTTCTTT
many	.	TRBV28	TRBJ1-1	CASRLDLNTEAFF	TGTGCCAGCCGACTCGACCTTAACACTGAAGCTTTCTTT
.	.	TRBV7-9	TRBJ1-5	CASSLSGYDVNQPQHF	TGTGCCAGCAGCTTATCAGGGTATGATGTCAATCAGCCCCAGCATTTT
many	.	TRBV7-2	TRBJ1-1	CASSPRADGTEAFF	TGTGCCAGCAGCCCCCGGGCCGACGGGACTGAAGCTTTCTTT
many	.	TRBV18	TRBJ1-1	CASSPNSRTEAFF	TGTGCCAGCTCACCAAACAGCCGAACTGAAGCTTTCTTT
many	.	TRBV10-2	TRBJ2-5	CASSEGVETQYF	TGCGCCAGCAGTGAAGGGGTGGAGACCCAGTACTTC
.	TRBD2	TRBV5-1	TRBJ2-3	CASSLRGVDGDTQYF	TGCGCCAGCAGCTTACGGGGGGTAGATGGAGATACGCAGTATTTT
many	.	TRBV5-1	TRBJ1-2	CASSLETEGWIGYTF	TGCGCCAGCAGCTTGGAGACGGAGGGGTGGATCGGCTACACCTTC
many	.	TRBV5-1	TRBJ2-7	CASSVGTTYEQYF	TGCGCCAGCAGCGTGGGGACAACCTACGAGCAGTACTTC
.	TRBD2	TRBV12-3/TRBV12-4	TRBJ2-2	CASREEPGGMNTGELFF	TGTGCCAGCAGAGAAGAGCCGGGGGGTATGAACACCGGGGAGCTGTTTTTT
.	.	TRBV20-1	TRBJ1-1	CSAQRASANTEAFF	TGCAGTGCCCAAAGGGCCTCGGCGAACACTGAAGCTTTCTTT
.	.	TRBV20-1	TRBJ1-2	CSATSDPAGYTF	TGCAGTGCTACATCCGACCCGGCAGGCTACACCTTC
.	.	TRBV7-2	TRBJ2-5	CASSLRSGKVRETQYF	TGTGCCAGCAGCTTAAGATCCGGGAAGGTCCGGGAGACCCAGTACTTC
many	.	TRBV6-2/TRBV6-3	TRBJ2-5	CASSRVETQYF	TGTGCCAGCTCCCGAGTGGAGACCCAGTACTTC
many	TRBD1	TRBV12-3/TRBV12-4	TRBJ1-1	CASSLGGQVEAFF	TGTGCCAGCAGTTTAGGGGGACAGGTCGAAGCTTTCTTT
many	.	TRBV5-1	TRBJ2-6	CASSRTGSGANVLTF	TGCGCCAGCAGCCGAACAGGCTCTGGGGCCAACGTCCTGACTTTC
many	.	TRBV7-2	TRBJ2-5	CASSLSGVRETQYF	TGCGCCAGCAGCTTGAGCGGAGTAAGGGAGACCCAGTACTTC
.	.	TRBV4-1	TRBJ1-1	CASSQETDTEAFF	TGCGCCAGCAGCCAAGAGACGGACACTGAAGCTTTCTTT
many	.	TRBV5-1	TRBJ2-4	CASSPGVEDIQYF	TGCGCCAGCAGCCCGGGGGTAGAGGACATTCAGTACTTC
few	.	TRBV10-2	TRBJ2-5	CASSERQTQYF	TGCGCCAGCAGTGAGAGGCAGACCCAGTACTTC